Reported below is one TCR beta chain. The data were obtained in a study of blood T cells in healthy people across ages. The V gene lost 0 bases and the J gene lost 7 bases, with 7 bases spanning the gap. CDR1 MNHEY and CDR2 SMNVEV come from the germline V gene (reference sequence). This CDR3 region has 14 residues. Alongside a J-beta primer mix, a sample-barcoded 5' primer served in a second PCR lasting roughly 7 to 11 cycles. TCRdb re-called the 5' RACE reads through MiXCR, storing one row per CDR3 protein. The table shows 760,000 or so distinct CDR3 sequences, with around 25% occurring only once. These same records also appear under a second study, on T cells of mothers and their children.

V usage is TRBV27 and J usage is TRBJ1-6; no reliable D call. Sequenced: blood. The receptor's source is a boy between 5 and 17 years old in good health. The CDR3 DNA reads TGTGCCAGCAGTTTATCGACACTCAATTCACCCCTCCACTTT. Encoded protein: CASSLSTLNSPLHF.